This is a list of T cell receptor beta chains from one sample in a study of cytomegalovirus exposure and HLA in healthy donors. Profiling relied on immunoSEQ multiplex PCR, and the TCRdb table lists in-frame clones only, not all of them. The sample gives about 160,000 clones, around 76% of which show up once; over 1.1% is in the top ten. What was sequenced was PBMCs. All receptors come from a man aged 55 to 70 in good health and CMV-seronegative. CDR3s include the opening cysteine and the closing phenylalanine or tryptophan. Each record gives: J gene, D gene, V gene, clone size, CDR3 DNA, CDR3 protein. The D gene is left open where the match is weak. Not all rows give a size; the values are once, few, many and, for expanded clones, a class.

>TRBJ2-3|NA|TRBV27|few
TGTGCCAGCAGGATGACAGGCAACACAGATACGCAGTATTTT
CASRMTGNTDTQYF
>TRBJ1-1|TRBD1|TRBV11-2|few
TGTGCCAGCAGCCGTCTGACAGGGGAGTTCACTGAAGCTTTCTTT
CASSRLTGEFTEAFF
>TRBJ1-1|NA|TRBV19|NA
TGTGCCAGTAGTATAGACAGGGCTGGAACTGAAGCTTTCTTT
CASSIDRAGTEAFF
>TRBJ2-7|TRBD2|TRBV7-2|NA
TGTGCCAGCAGCTTAGCGGCTAGCGGGGCCCACTCCTACGAGCAGTACTTC
CASSLAASGAHSYEQYF
>TRBJ2-2|TRBD2|TRBV7-9|once
TGTGCCAGCAGCTTAAGGGACTACGGGGAGCTGTTTTTT
CASSLRDYGELFF
>TRBJ1-6|NA|TRBV7-8|NA
TGTGCCAGCAGCCTACTCAGGGTTCAGAATTCACCCCTCCACTTT
CASSLLRVQNSPLHF
>TRBJ2-7|NA|TRBV6-5|once
TGTGCCAGCAGTTACTCCAGACAGGGAGGTGACGAGCAGTACTTC
CASSYSRQGGDEQYF
>TRBJ2-7|NA|TRBV7-9|NA
TGTTCCAGCAGCTTAACACGGGGTCCCTACGAGCAGTACTTC
CSSSLTRGPYEQYF
>TRBJ1-1|NA|TRBV5-1|once
TGCGCCAGCACCCAAACAGGGTCGAACACTGAAGCTTTCTTT
CASTQTGSNTEAFF
>TRBJ2-1|TRBD2|TRBV19|NA
TGTGCCAGTAGAGATAATCCAACTAGCGCAAGCTCCTACAATGAGCAGTTCTTC
CASRDNPTSASSYNEQFF
>TRBJ2-3|NA|TRBV9|few
TGTGCCAGCAGCGTAGCCGGGTCTGGTACGCAGTATTTT
CASSVAGSGTQYF
>TRBJ2-7|TRBD2|TRBV19|NA
TGTGCCAGTAGTAATAGCGGGTCCTCCTACGAGCAGTACTTC
CASSNSGSSYEQYF
>TRBJ2-1|NA|TRBV7-8|once
TGTGCCAGCAGCTTAAGGCGGGGTGTCTATGAGCAGTTCTTC
CASSLRRGVYEQFF
>TRBJ1-4|TRBD1|TRBV4-1|NA
TGCGCCAGCAGCCAAGATTGGGGACAGGGGAATGAAAAACTGTTTTTT
CASSQDWGQGNEKLFF
>TRBJ1-2|NA|TRBV6-1|once
TGTGCCAGCACCATTCCCAGGGTAAACTATGGCTACACCTTC
CASTIPRVNYGYTF
>TRBJ2-7|NA|TRBV27|NA
TGTGCCAGCAGTTTATCGAAGCAGGGGATCCCCTACGAGCAGTACTTC
CASSLSKQGIPYEQYF
>TRBJ2-1|NA|TRBV18|NA
TGTGCCAGCTCACCGGCGGGCTTTGGCTCCTACAATGAGCAGTTCTTC
CASSPAGFGSYNEQFF
>TRBJ2-3|NA|TRBV25-1|NA
TGTGCCAGCAGTGAACGCGGAGATACGCAGTATTTT
CASSERGDTQYF
>TRBJ2-7|TRBD1|TRBV28|NA
TGTGCCAGCACCGGAGGAGGGACAGGGCACCACGAGCAGTACTTC
CASTGGGTGHHEQYF
>TRBJ1-2|TRBD1|TRBV10-3|few
TGTGCCATCAGTCGACAGGGGACCTATGGCTACACCTTC
CAISRQGTYGYTF
>TRBJ1-1|NA|TRBV7-9|once
TGTTCCAGCAGCTTAGAACCACATCAGAACACTGAAGCTTTCTTT
CSSSLEPHQNTEAFF
>TRBJ1-1|NA|TRBV27|once
TGTGCCAGCAGTCTACAAGGGACTGCTAACACTGAAGCTTTCTTT
CASSLQGTANTEAFF
>TRBJ1-2|NA|TRBV5-4|NA
TGTGCCAGCAGCAACCGCCGGACAGTCTTCTATGGCTACACCTTC
CASSNRRTVFYGYTF
>TRBJ1-5|NA|TRBV7-8|NA
TGTGCCAGCAGCTTAGTGAGGACAACCATTTATCAGCCCCAGCATTTT
CASSLVRTTIYQPQHF
>TRBJ2-7|TRBD1|TRBV27|NA
TGTGCCAGCAGTTTTTCGGGACAGGGGGCGTTGGTCCCCTACGAGCAGTACTTC
CASSFSGQGALVPYEQYF
>TRBJ2-1|NA|TRBV29-1|NA
TGCAGCGTTGCTAGAAACGGTGAGCAGTTCTTC
CSVARNGEQFF
>TRBJ2-4|NA|TRBV7-2|NA
TGTGCCAGCAGTTCCCGGACCGGGAGAGGCATTCAGTACTTC
CASSSRTGRGIQYF
>TRBJ1-1|TRBD1|TRBV19|NA
TGTGCCAGTAGTATACGACAGGGGATGAACACTGAAGCTTTCTTT
CASSIRQGMNTEAFF
>TRBJ2-7|TRBD2|TRBV2|NA
TGTGCCAGCAGTGGACTAGCAGTCCACGAGCAGTACTTC
CASSGLAVHEQYF
>TRBJ2-1|NA|TRBV28|NA
TGTGCCAGCGGTCGGCAGGTCACCTACAATGAGCAGTTCTTC
CASGRQVTYNEQFF
>TRBJ2-7|TRBD2|TRBV7-7|once
TGTGCCAGCAGCTTGAGGGCGGGAGGCGGCTACGAGCAGTACTTC
CASSLRAGGGYEQYF
>TRBJ2-2|NA|TRBV9|NA
TGTGCCAGCACCACTTCCGCCACCGGGGAGCTGTTTTTT
CASTTSATGELFF
>TRBJ2-1|NA|TRBV28|NA
TGTGCCAGCAGTCTTCTGGGCGGGAGGACAGGCAATGAGCAGTTCTTC
CASSLLGGRTGNEQFF
>TRBJ2-7|TRBD2|TRBV27|NA
TGTGCCAGCAGTTTCCGGGGGGGGTACGAGCAGTACTTC
CASSFRGGYEQYF
>TRBJ2-3|NA|TRBV28|NA
TGTGCCAGCCGCCGAAGGCCCCCCATACAGGGTTACGGCACAGATACGCAGTATTTT
CASRRRPPIQGYGTDTQYF
>TRBJ1-5|TRBD1|TRBV19|NA
TGTGCCAGTAATACGGACAGGGGTCACAATCAGCCCCAGCATTTT
CASNTDRGHNQPQHF
>TRBJ2-2|TRBD1|TRBV9|NA
TGTGCCAGCAGCCCCACAGGGGGAGGCGGGGAGCTGTTTTTT
CASSPTGGGGELFF
>TRBJ2-7|TRBD1|TRBV9|NA
TGTGCCAGCAGCCCCCAAGGGACAGGCATCGACGAGCAGTACTTC
CASSPQGTGIDEQYF
>TRBJ2-3|NA|TRBV19|NA
TGTGCCAGTAGTAGACCGGGGGGCAGCACAGATACGCAGTATTTT
CASSRPGGSTDTQYF
>TRBJ2-4|NA|TRBV21-1|few
TGTGCCAGCAGCAAAAGGGGTCTGAGACACATTCAGTACTTC
CASSKRGLRHIQYF
>TRBJ2-5|NA|TRBV28|NA
TGTGCCAGCAGTCCCACTAACATCCAAGAGACCCAGTACTTC
CASSPTNIQETQYF
>TRBJ2-6|TRBD1|TRBV27|NA
TGTGCCAGCAGTCGCCGGGACAGGGGGCCTGGGGCCAACGTCCTGACTTTC
CASSRRDRGPGANVLTF
>TRBJ2-2|NA|TRBV27|few
TGTGCCAGCAGCGAAACGAGGAGGGAGCTGTTTTTT
CASSETRRELFF
>TRBJ2-1|TRBD2|TRBV2|few
TGTGCCAGGAAACTAGCGGGGGGAAACAATGAGCAGTTCTTC
CARKLAGGNNEQFF
>TRBJ2-1|TRBD2|TRBV5-4|NA
TGTGCCAGCAGGTTTACTAGCGGGAGGGCCCGGCGGCAGTTCTTC
CASRFTSGRARRQFF
>TRBJ2-7|NA|TRBV30|NA
TGTGCCTGGACCCCGACAGGACCCTCCTACGAGCAGTACTTC
CAWTPTGPSYEQYF
>TRBJ2-1|NA|TRBV27|NA
TGTGCCAGCAGCCATGCGGTGGGGGCGCCCTACAATGAGCAGTTCTTC
CASSHAVGAPYNEQFF
>TRBJ1-2|TRBD1|TRBV5-4|NA
TGTGCCAGCAGCATACAGGGGGCAAGGGACTATGGCTACACCTTC
CASSIQGARDYGYTF
>TRBJ2-3|TRBD2|TRBV7-2|few
TGTGCCAGCAGCTTAGTTGCGGGGGGTTCCGGGGATACGCAGTATTTT
CASSLVAGGSGDTQYF
>TRBJ1-3|TRBD1|TRBV29-1|NA
TGCAGCGTCGGGCCCCGGGACAGAAGAGGAAACACCATATATTTT
CSVGPRDRRGNTIYF
>TRBJ1-1|TRBD1|TRBV7-9|few
TGTGCCAGCAGCTTACAACAGGGGAGCACTGAAGCTTTCTTT
CASSLQQGSTEAFF
>TRBJ2-7|NA|TRBV7-9|NA
TGTTCCAGCAGCTTAGGGGGGGTGGCGGCCTACGAGCAGTACTTC
CSSSLGGVAAYEQYF
>TRBJ2-7|NA|TRBV4-1|NA
TGCGCCAGCAGCCAGGGTCCCCAGGACTACGAGCAGTACTTC
CASSQGPQDYEQYF
>TRBJ2-5|TRBD2|TRBV7-2|NA
TGTGCCAGCAGCATCTCTAGCGGGTTCATACCAGAGACCCAGTACTTC
CASSISSGFIPETQYF
>TRBJ2-1|NA|TRBV9|few
TGTGCCAGCAGCGTAGCTGGGCGGGGTGGGAATGAGCAGTTCTTC
CASSVAGRGGNEQFF
>TRBJ1-5|NA|TRBV15|few
TGTGCCACCAGCTCGAGGGGAGGGTATAGCAATCAGCCCCAGCATTTT
CATSSRGGYSNQPQHF
>TRBJ1-1|TRBD1|TRBV5-4|NA
TGTGCCAGCAGCTTGGGAGGGGGCCGGTTCACTGAAGCTTTCTTT
CASSLGGGRFTEAFF
>TRBJ2-7|TRBD1|TRBV28|once
TGTGCCAGCATCCCCGGGACAGGGCCCCACGAGCAGTACTTC
CASIPGTGPHEQYF
>TRBJ1-5|NA|TRBV6-6|few
TGTGCCAGCAGAGGGGGAGAAAACAATCAGCCCCAGCATTTT
CASRGGENNQPQHF